The clone carrying this T cell receptor beta chain has only one observation. This sample was included in a study of cytomegalovirus exposure and HLA in healthy donors. The PCR ran on 60 Vbeta and 13 Jbeta primers. Using immunoSEQ multiplex PCR, the repertoire was profiled, and TCRdb retains in-frame clones only, with some absent. The repertoire holds approximately 53,000 clones, around three quarters seen once, with around 8% in the top ten. The clonotype originates from a man aged 25-40 years in good health and CMV-seropositive. Specimen: PBMCs.

The DNA for the CDR3 is TGTGCCAGCAGTTTGTACAGGGACACCATATATTTT. Its protein is CASSLYRDTIYF. The chain joins TRBV28 to TRBJ1-3; TRBD1 is a possible D gene (6 bases). Trimming took off 3 bases at V and 8 bases at J, with 8 bases between the two ends. The CDR3 is 12 residues long. The V gene's germline CDR1 is MDHEN and CDR2 SYDVKM.